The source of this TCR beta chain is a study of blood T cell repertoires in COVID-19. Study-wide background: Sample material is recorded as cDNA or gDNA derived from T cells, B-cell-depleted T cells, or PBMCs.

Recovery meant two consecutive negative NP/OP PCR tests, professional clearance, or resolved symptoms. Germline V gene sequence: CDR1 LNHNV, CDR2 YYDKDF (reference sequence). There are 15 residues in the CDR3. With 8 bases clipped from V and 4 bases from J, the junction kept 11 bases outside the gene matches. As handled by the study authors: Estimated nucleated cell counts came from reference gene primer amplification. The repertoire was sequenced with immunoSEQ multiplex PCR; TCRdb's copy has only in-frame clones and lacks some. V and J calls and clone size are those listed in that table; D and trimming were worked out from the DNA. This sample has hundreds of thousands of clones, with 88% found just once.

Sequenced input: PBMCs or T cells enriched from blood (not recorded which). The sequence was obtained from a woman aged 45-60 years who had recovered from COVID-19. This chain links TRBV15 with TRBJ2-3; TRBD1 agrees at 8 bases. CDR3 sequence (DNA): TGTGCCACCGGGAGCCCTAGACAGGGGCCAGATACGCAGTATTTT. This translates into CATGSPRQGPDTQYF.